This T cell receptor (beta chain) came from a study of T cell responses to AZD1222 COVID-19 vaccine. Generated by immunoSEQ multiplex PCR, the TCRdb table keeps only in-frame clones and is missing some. The table has approximately 140,000 clones, approximately 92% seen once; the top ten hold 3.3%. This clone came up once. V was shortened by 0 bases and J by 4 bases, with 10 bases between the two germline ends. Germline-derived CDR1 and CDR2 are SGHRS and YFSETQ. CDR3 length: 15 residues. The starting material was peripheral blood, obtained 28 days after the second AZD1222 dose. This receptor was taken from an adult who received the AZD1222 COVID-19 vaccine. The rearrangement joins TRBV5-1 to TRBJ1-4; D is possibly TRBD1 (5 bases). CDR3 amino acids: CASSLGGGSNEKLFF. In nucleotides, the CDR3 is TGCGCCAGCAGCTTGGGCGGGGGAAGTAATGAAAAACTGTTTTTT.